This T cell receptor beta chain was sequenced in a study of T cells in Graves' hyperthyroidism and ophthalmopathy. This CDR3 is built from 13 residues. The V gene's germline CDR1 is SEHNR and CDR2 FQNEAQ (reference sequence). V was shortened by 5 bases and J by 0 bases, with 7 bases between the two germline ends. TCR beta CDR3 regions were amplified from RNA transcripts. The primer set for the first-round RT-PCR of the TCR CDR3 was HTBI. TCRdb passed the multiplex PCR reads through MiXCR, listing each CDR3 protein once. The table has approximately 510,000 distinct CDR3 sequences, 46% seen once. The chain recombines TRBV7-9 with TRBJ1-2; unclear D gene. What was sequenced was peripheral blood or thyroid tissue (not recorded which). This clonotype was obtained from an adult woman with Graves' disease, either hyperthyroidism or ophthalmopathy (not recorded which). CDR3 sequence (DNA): TGTGCCAGCAGCCACAGTCCTAACTATGGCTACACCTTC. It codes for CASSHSPNYGYTF.